Given below is one T cell receptor (beta chain) in context. As yet, its antigen is unknown. The data were taken from a study of vaccination effects on CD4 cells after COVID-19. General study points: Marked clonal contraction was seen late after vaccination (in both infection- and vaccine-induced clones).

Only in-frame clones appear in the TCRdb table, and some are missing; sequencing was by immunoSEQ multiplex PCR. The sample yields roughly 34,000 clones, approximately 82% seen once. Before sequencing took place, the ViraFEST assay used viral peptide pools to expand antigen-specific CD4+ T cells. The culture ran for around ten days before CD4+ T cells were isolated. Participants completed two doses of the BNT162b2 or mRNA-1273 vaccine. Germline CDR1 SGHRS, CDR2 YFSETQ. The germline V and J ends were trimmed by 4 bases and 5 bases, with 18 bases remaining between them. The length of the CDR3 is 15 residues.

The source of this sequence is a human donor who received a COVID-19 vaccine. Some clones in this sample may be carry-over from other donors' samples. The sample was CD4+ T cells from PBMCs cultured with HCoV-NL63 spike peptides, taken after COVID-19 vaccination. The rearrangement joins TRBV5-1 to TRBJ2-5; possibly TRBD1 for D (6 bases). CDR3 in amino acids: CASSLGQKNGETQYF. The CDR3 DNA sequence: TGCGCCAGCAGCCTGGGACAAAAGAATGGCGAGACCCAGTACTTC. The whole variable domain, filled in from reference TRBV5-1 and TRBJ2-5, reads KAGVTQTPRYLIKTRGQQVTLSCSPISGHRSVSWYQQTPGQGLQFLFEYFSETQRNKGNFPGRFSGRQFSNSRSEMNVSTLELGDSALYLCASSLGQKNGETQYFGPGTRLLVL.